These 3 T cell receptor beta chains originate from one sample sequenced in a study of cytomegalovirus exposure and HLA in healthy donors. This PCR relied on a set of 60 Vbeta primers and 13 Jbeta primers. This table comes from immunoSEQ multiplex PCR, and its TCRdb copy is limited to in-frame clones, with some not included. The repertoire holds about 130,000 clones, with approximately 80% as singletons. The sample consisted of PBMCs. These receptors originate from a man aged 40-50 years in good health and CMV-seronegative.

The V and J genes are TRBV6-1 and TRBJ2-3, with D uncertain. Deletions cut 5 bases from V and 5 bases from J, with 5 bases between. Germline assignment: CDR1 MNHNS and CDR2 SASEGT. This CDR3 is 11 amino acids long. CDR3 in amino acids: CASSNIDTQYF. CDR3 coding DNA: TGTGCCAGCAGTAATATAGATACGCAGTATTTT.

The rearrangement uses TRBV25-1 and TRBJ2-7; 9 nucleotides match TRBD1. There are 15 residues in the CDR3. Unmatched junction bases numbered 5, after V lost 3 bases and J lost 2 bases. In germline, CDR1 is MGHDK, CDR2 SYGVNS. The CDR3 bases are TGTGCCAGCAGTGATCCTGACAGGGGGGCCTACGAGCAGTACTTC. It is translated as CASSDPDRGAYEQYF.

This clone has just one count. V and J are TRBV19 and TRBJ1-1; D is unresolved. The CDR3 spans 14 residues. V was cut by 9 bases and J by 1 base, with 15 bases left in between. Germline loops: CDR1 LNHDA, CDR2 SQIVND (reference sequence). The chain's CDR3 is CASEIQTPNTEAFF. In DNA, the CDR3 is TGTGCCAGCGAAATACAGACACCGAACACTGAAGCTTTCTTT.